The TCR beta chain described here comes from a study of T cell repertoires in cytomegalovirus infection. Study context: An indication of both CMV infection and matching HLA type came from public TCR beta signatures.

Findings and limits, study-wide: HLA-C-restricted CMV clonotypes gave the most frequent clonotype in two of eight donors. Cumulative public TCR beta family frequency identified carriers of CMV plus the relevant HLA.

The germline CDR1 and CDR2 sequences are KGHSH and LQKENI. The CDR3 contains 15 residues. The V end lost 5 bases, the J end lost 2 bases, and 16 bases lay between the germline ends. This clonotype was detected many times. No antigen is known for it. In TCRdb, the reads were re-called with MiXCR into one record per CDR3 protein. Of around 280,000 distinct CDR3 sequences detected, around 10% appear once; the ten largest clones hold around 2.6%. The genes are TRBV18 and TRBJ2-7, with D perhaps TRBD1 (5 bases). The sequenced material came from PBMCs. The source is a human donor in good health (CMV status not recorded). Some clones in this sample may be carry-over from other donors' samples. This CDR3 reads CASSKSQGSTYEQYF. In DNA form, the CDR3 reads TGTGCCAGCTCAAAATCCCAGGGTTCAACCTACGAGCAGTACTTC.